Below, 9 T cell receptor beta chains from the same sample are listed, as sequenced in a study of identical twins. TCRdb used MiXCR to reprocess the 5' RACE reads, holding one entry per CDR3 protein. Of 1.5 million or so distinct CDR3 sequences in the sample, 32% were seen once. The sample comprised cord blood. The receptors stem from a newborn girl in good health.

This clonotype was seen a handful of times. The V gene is TRBV11-2, the J gene TRBJ2-7; TRBD2 might be the D (5 bases). Germline V gives CDR1 SGHAT, CDR2 FQNNGV. CDR3 length: 14 amino acids. V was trimmed by 4 bases and J by 6 bases, leaving 16 bases between them. CDR3 loop: CASSYGLELGEQYF. Written as DNA, the CDR3 is TGTGCCAGCAGCTATGGACTGGAACTGGGCGAGCAGTACTTC.

The chain carries TRBV20-1 and TRBJ2-3; 8 nucleotides line up with TRBD2. CDR1 and CDR2 from the germline V gene are DFQATT and SNEGSKA (reference sequence). CDR3 length equals 18 residues. The trim removed 3 bases at V and 3 bases at J, leaving 17 bases unmatched. The CDR3, as DNA: TGCAGTGCTAGCGCCCGTCGAACTGGAGTAGCGGGAACAGATACGCAGTATTTT. This gives the protein CSASARRTGVAGTDTQYF.

Comment on this clonotype: Germline and junction disagree at one end, which may indicate a read error. This chain joins TRBV5-1 and TRBJ1-6; D is unresolved. The CDR3 has 13 amino acids. Germline V gene lookup returns CDR1 SGHRS and CDR2 YFSETQ. The CDR3 protein is CASSLAANSPPHF. The CDR3 nucleotides read TGCGCCAGCAGCTTAGCAGCAAATTCACCCCCCCACTTT.

This clonotype occurred a few times. The J gene is TRBJ1-5, the V gene TRBV10-2, with D possibly matching TRBD1 (6 bases). The germline V gene encodes CDR1 WSHSY and CDR2 SAAADI. The CDR3 runs to 14 residues. V shed 2 bases and J shed 4 bases, with 9 bases lying between them. CDR3 in DNA: TGCGCCAGCAGTGAGATAAGGGGGAATCAGCCCCAGCATTTT. It yields the protein CASSEIRGNQPQHF.

This clonotype appeared a few times. The chain employs TRBV28 and TRBJ2-1; TRBD1 might be the D (5 bases). The V gene lost 4 bases and the J gene lost 4 bases, with 20 bases spanning the gap. The germline V gene has CDR1 MDHEN and CDR2 SYDVKM. The CDR3 length is 17 residues. The CDR3 reads CASSSGRLMGPYNEQFF. CDR3 sequence (DNA): TGTGCCAGCAGTTCGGGCCGCTTAATGGGGCCTTACAATGAGCAGTTCTTC.

The chain is built from TRBV7-2 and TRBJ2-1; 9 positions agree with TRBD2. V lost 5 bases, J lost 4 bases, and 9 bases stayed unmatched. Germline V CDR1 and CDR2: SGHTA, FQGNSA. This CDR3 spans 16 amino acids. CDR3 protein: CASSTLSGGGYNEQFF. The CDR3 DNA sequence: TGTGCCAGCAGCACCCTTAGCGGGGGTGGGTACAATGAGCAGTTCTTC.

This clonotype has only a few counts. J is TRBJ2-7 and V is TRBV20-1; D is possibly TRBD1 (6 bases). V lost 3 bases and J 4 bases, leaving 10 bases between the germline ends. There are 12 residues in the CDR3. Germline V CDR1 and CDR2: DFQATT, SNEGSKA (reference sequence). For the CDR3, the DNA is TGCAGTGCTAGTGAAGGGACATACGAGCAGTACTTC. Residues: CSASEGTYEQYF.

This chain links TRBV14 with TRBJ1-2; TRBD1 aligns across 7 bases. The CDR3 totals 14 residues. J was trimmed by 9 bases and V by 4 bases; bases with no gene match: 11. From germline, CDR1 is SGHDN and CDR2 FVKESK. Here the CDR3 reads CASSPRRTGTSYTF. The CDR3, as DNA: TGTGCCAGCAGCCCGCGCCGGACAGGCACTAGCTACACCTTC.

This clonotype was observed a few times. The chain links TRBV7-8 to TRBJ2-3, with D tentatively TRBD1 (6 bases). The CDR3 runs 16 residues. Trimming removed 1 base at V and 4 bases at J, with 15 bases between. Per the germline V gene, CDR1 is SGHVS and CDR2 is FQNEAQ. CDR3 in amino acids: CASSLVVNRVADTQYF. CDR3 coding DNA: TGTGCCAGCAGCTTAGTAGTAAACAGGGTGGCAGATACGCAGTATTTT.